The 13 T cell receptor beta chains given below trace back to one sample, sequenced in a study of blood T cell repertoires in COVID-19 (dated by TCRdb to about 2020). Libraries were built with the immunoSEQ multiplex PCR assay. The clones in this table, taken by TCRdb from immuneACCESS, are in-frame only. Not every clone is retained; where verified, under half of the shortfall comes from an unresolved V gene, and the cause of the rest is unknown. In this sample the table shows about 260,000 clones, around four fifths of which occur a single time. Together, the top ten hold 3.5% to 5.5% of the sample. The sequenced material came from peripheral blood. These receptors were taken from a man aged 60 to 69 who had recovered from COVID-19.

This clone appeared once. J is TRBJ1-4 and V is TRBV6-5; a weak D match, TRBD1 (5 bases). CDR1 MNHEY and CDR2 SVGAGI come from the germline V gene. Between the trimmed V and J ends, which lost 6 bases and 10 bases, there was a span of 18 bases. CDR3 size: 14 residues. CDR3 region: CASSGGGRSRKLFF. The CDR3 bases are TGTGCCAGCAGCGGGGGTGGCCGCTCCAGAAAACTGTTTTTT.

V gene TRBV2 combines with J gene TRBJ1-6; D is undetermined. V was trimmed by 2 bases and J by 0 bases, leaving 8 bases between them. Germline assignment: CDR1 SNHLY and CDR2 FYNNEI. The CDR3 totals 16 residues. CDR3 residues: CASSERQVSYNSPLHF. In DNA form, the CDR3 reads TGTGCCAGCAGTGAAAGGCAGGTCTCCTATAATTCACCCCTCCACTTT.

The chain has TRBV7-3 and TRBJ2-1; 10 positions agree with TRBD2. Looked up from germline, CDR1 is SGHTA and CDR2 is FQGTGA. V shed 6 bases, J shed 6 bases, and the junction held 17 bases outside the gene matches. The CDR3 runs to 18 residues. The CDR3 here is CASSSLPRSGGLINEQFF. As DNA, the CDR3 is TGTGCCAGCAGTTCTCTCCCCCGTAGCGGGGGGCTGATCAATGAGCAGTTCTTC. The whole variable domain, remainder taken from reference TRBV7-3 and TRBJ2-1, is GAGVSQTPSNKVTEKGKYVELRCDPISGHTALYWYRQSLGQGPEFLIYFQGTGAADDSGLPNDRFFAVRPEGSVSTLKIQRTERGDSAVYLCASSSLPRSGGLINEQFFGPGTRLTVL.

The chain links TRBV30 to TRBJ1-5, with D possibly TRBD1 on 6 matching bases. The CDR3 has 13 residues. Per germline, CDR1 GTSNPN and CDR2 SVGIG (reference sequence). With 5 bases removed from V and 6 bases from J, the gap between germline ends came to 14 bases. The CDR3 bases are TGTGCCTGGGCAAACAGGGTGGGTCAGCCCCAGCATTTT. As protein: CAWANRVGQPQHF.

This chain connects TRBV6-5 to TRBJ2-3; 9 bases match TRBD1. Germline V lookup: CDR1 MNHEY, CDR2 SVGAGI. The V gene end was trimmed by 6 bases and the J gene end by 2 bases; junction bases not matched to a gene: 3. The CDR3 loop spans 14 amino acids. The CDR3 sequence is CASRGTGPTDTQYF. In DNA, the CDR3 is TGTGCCAGCAGAGGGACAGGGCCCACAGATACGCAGTATTTT.

The chain recombines TRBV7-6 with TRBJ2-3; no firm D call. The CDR3 is made up of 15 amino acids. Germline CDR1 reads SGHVS; CDR2 reads FNYEAQ. Trimming removed 6 bases from V and 2 bases from J, with 15 bases in between. CDR3 nucleotides: TGTGCCAGCAGATCCCTCCCCCTCTCCACAGATACGCAGTATTTT. This translates into CASRSLPLSTDTQYF.

The genes are TRBV6-1 and TRBJ2-5; possibly TRBD2 for D (5 bases). Germline CDR1 is MNHNS and CDR2 is SASEGT. This CDR3 has 15 amino acids. Trimming took 2 bases from V and 1 from J, leaving 11 bases between them. In DNA, the CDR3 is TGTGCCAGCAGTGAACCCCGAGGGCTCCAAGAGACCCAGTACTTC. Protein product: CASSEPRGLQETQYF.

The V call is TRBV6-5, the J call TRBJ1-5; TRBD1 matches at 10 bases. Germline assignment: CDR1 MNHEY and CDR2 SVGAGI. There are 13 residues in the CDR3. Trimming cost V 6 bases and J 11 bases; bases outside gene matches: 7. The CDR3 bases are TGTGCCAGCAGCCCGGGACAGGGGTTGACCCAGCATTTT. It specifies CASSPGQGLTQHF.

V is TRBV19 and J is TRBJ1-5; D is perhaps TRBD1 (6 bases). Between the trimmed V and J ends, which lost 9 bases and 1 base, there was a span of 10 bases. The CDR3 sequence is 13 residues long. Germline V gene sequence: CDR1 LNHDA, CDR2 SQIVND (reference sequence). The DNA for the CDR3 is TGTGCCAGCCAGAGGGGGAGCAATCAGCCCCAGCATTTT. Encoded protein: CASQRGSNQPQHF.

This chain joins TRBV27 and TRBJ2-3; D is uncertain. The CDR3 runs to 11 residues. The ends were cut back, 3 bases at V and 5 bases at J, with 3 bases in the middle. Germline CDR1 MNHEY, CDR2 SMNVEV (reference sequence). CDR3 DNA: TGTGCCAGCAGTTTCCGAGATACGCAGTATTTT. Residues: CASSFRDTQYF.

In its sample, this clone was seen a few times. The rearrangement joins TRBV30 to TRBJ1-2; D remains unclear. The CDR3 spans 11 residues. Germline CDR1 and CDR2: GTSNPN and SVGIG (reference sequence). Trimming stripped 4 bases from V and 2 bases from J, with 5 bases between. The CDR3 nucleotides read TGTGCCTGGACCGGGAACTATGGCTACACCTTC. It codes for CAWTGNYGYTF.

V gene TRBV3-1 (or the pseudogene TRBV3-2) combines with J gene TRBJ1-1, with a tentative D call TRBD1 (5 bases). The CDR3 spans 13 residues. Germline values: CDR1 LGHDT, CDR2 YNNKEL (reference sequence). V lost 2 bases and J 6 bases, leaving 10 bases between the germline ends. The CDR3 coding sequence is TGTGCCAGCAGCCAAACATTGACAGCTGAAGCTTTCTTT. Translation: CASSQTLTAEAFF.

The rearrangement uses TRBV7-8 and TRBJ2-7, with D maybe TRBD1 (5 bases). V dropped 5 bases and J dropped 7 bases, with 12 bases sitting between them. The V gene's germline CDR1 is SGHVS and CDR2 FQNEAQ. The CDR3 totals 12 residues. The CDR3 region has the DNA TGTGCCAGCAGCAATAATCCAGGGGAGCAGTACTTC. It encodes CASSNNPGEQYF.